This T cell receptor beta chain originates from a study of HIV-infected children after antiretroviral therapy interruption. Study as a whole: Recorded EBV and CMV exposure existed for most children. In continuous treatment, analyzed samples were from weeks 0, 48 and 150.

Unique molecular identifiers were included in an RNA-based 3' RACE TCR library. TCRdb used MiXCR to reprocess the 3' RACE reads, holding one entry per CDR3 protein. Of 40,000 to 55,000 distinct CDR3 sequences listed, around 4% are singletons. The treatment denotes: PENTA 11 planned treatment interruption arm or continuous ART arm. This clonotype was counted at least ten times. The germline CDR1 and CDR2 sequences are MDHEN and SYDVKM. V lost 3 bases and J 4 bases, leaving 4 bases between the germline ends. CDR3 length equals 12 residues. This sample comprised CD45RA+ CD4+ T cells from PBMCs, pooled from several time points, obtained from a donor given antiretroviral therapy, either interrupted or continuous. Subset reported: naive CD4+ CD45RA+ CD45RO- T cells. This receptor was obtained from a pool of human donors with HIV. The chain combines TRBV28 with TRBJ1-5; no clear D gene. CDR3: CASSLTNQPQHF. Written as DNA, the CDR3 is TGTGCCAGCAGTTTGACGAATCAGCCCCAGCATTTT.